This T cell receptor (beta chain) was retrieved from a study of cytomegalovirus exposure and HLA in healthy donors. General study findings and limits: It was approximately 150 TCR beta chains that were listed as cytomegalovirus-associated. Three CMV-associated chains were confirmed in vitro to be specific for CMV antigens. The classifier was said to identify cytomegalovirus status with high specificity and sensitivity.

Data came from immunoSEQ multiplex PCR; TCRdb stores just in-frame clones and leaves some out. The sample holds approximately 100,000 clones, roughly nine tenths seen once. As concerns this clone: No antigen is known for it.

The TCR was taken from a woman aged 18 to 35 in good health and CMV-seropositive. The sequenced sample was PBMCs.

The CDR3 region is CASSLDRLGTEAFF. The CDR3 nucleotides read TGTGCCAGCAGTCTGGACAGGCTCGGCACTGAAGCTTTCTTT. The chain combines TRBV27 with TRBJ1-1, with 7 bases lining up with TRBD1. V lost 5 bases and J lost 4; bases outside the gene matches: 7. CDR1 is MNHEY, CDR2 SMNVEV, per germline (reference sequence). The CDR3 has 14 amino acids.